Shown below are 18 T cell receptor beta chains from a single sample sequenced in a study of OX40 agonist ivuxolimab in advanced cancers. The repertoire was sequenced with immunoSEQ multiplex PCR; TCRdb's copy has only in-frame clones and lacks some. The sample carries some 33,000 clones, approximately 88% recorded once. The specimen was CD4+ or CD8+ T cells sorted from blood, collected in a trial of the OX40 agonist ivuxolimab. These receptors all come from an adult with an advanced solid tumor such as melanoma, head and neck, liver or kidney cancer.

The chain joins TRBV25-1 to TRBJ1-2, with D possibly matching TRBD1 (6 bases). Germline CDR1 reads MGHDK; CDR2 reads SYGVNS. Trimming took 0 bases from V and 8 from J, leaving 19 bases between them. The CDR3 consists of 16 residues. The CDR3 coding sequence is TGTGCCAGCAGTGAATACAGGGGCGATTGGTTGGGAGGCTACACCTTC. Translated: CASSEYRGDWLGGYTF.

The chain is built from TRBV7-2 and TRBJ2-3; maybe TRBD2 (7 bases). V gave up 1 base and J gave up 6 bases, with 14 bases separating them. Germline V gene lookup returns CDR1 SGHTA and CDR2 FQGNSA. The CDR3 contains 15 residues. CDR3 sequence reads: CASSLEGGPRDTQYF. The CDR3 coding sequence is TGTGCCAGCAGCTTAGAGGGGGGGCCCAGGGATACGCAGTATTTT.

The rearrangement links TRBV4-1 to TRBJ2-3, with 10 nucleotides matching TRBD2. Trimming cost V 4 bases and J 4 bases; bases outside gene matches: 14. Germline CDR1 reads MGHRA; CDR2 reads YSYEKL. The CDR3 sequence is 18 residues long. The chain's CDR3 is CASSPREVRAGGADTQYF. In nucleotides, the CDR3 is TGCGCCAGCAGCCCTCGAGAGGTGCGAGCGGGGGGGGCAGATACGCAGTATTTT.

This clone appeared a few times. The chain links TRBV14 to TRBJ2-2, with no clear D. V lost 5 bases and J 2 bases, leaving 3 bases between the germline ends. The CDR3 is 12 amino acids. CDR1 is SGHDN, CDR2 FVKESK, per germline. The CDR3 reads CASSFNTGELFF. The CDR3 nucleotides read TGTGCCAGCAGCTTTAACACCGGGGAGCTGTTTTTT.

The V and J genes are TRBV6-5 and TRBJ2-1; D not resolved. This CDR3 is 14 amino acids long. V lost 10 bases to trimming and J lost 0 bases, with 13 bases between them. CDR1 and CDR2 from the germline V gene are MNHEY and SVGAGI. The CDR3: CATLGLDSYNEQFF. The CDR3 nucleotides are TGTGCCACCCTGGGGTTAGACTCCTACAATGAGCAGTTCTTC.

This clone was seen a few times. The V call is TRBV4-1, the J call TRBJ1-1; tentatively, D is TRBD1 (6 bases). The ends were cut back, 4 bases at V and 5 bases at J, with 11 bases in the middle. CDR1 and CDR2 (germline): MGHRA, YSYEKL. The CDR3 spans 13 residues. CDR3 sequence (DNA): TGCGCCAGCAGCCGCCGAGGGGGGACTGAAGCTTTCTTT. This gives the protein CASSRRGGTEAFF.

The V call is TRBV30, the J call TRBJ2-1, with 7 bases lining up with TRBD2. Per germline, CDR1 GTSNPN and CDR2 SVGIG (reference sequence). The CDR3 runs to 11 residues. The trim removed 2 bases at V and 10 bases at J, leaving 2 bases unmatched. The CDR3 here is CAWSPGGEQFF. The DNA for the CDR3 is TGTGCCTGGAGTCCGGGAGGAGAGCAGTTCTTC.

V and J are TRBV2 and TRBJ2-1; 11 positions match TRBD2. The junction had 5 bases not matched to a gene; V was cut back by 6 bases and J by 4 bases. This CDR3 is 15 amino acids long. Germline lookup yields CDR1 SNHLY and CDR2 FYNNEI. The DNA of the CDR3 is TGTGCCAGCAGCCACCGACTAGCGGGGTACAATGAGCAGTTCTTC. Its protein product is CASSHRLAGYNEQFF.

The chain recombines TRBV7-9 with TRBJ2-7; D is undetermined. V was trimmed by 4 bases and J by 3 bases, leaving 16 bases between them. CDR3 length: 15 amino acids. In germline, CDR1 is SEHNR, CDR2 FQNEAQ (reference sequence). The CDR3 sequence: CASSSTVGSGYEQYF. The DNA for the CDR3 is TGTGCCAGCAGCTCTACAGTGGGGTCGGGCTACGAGCAGTACTTC.

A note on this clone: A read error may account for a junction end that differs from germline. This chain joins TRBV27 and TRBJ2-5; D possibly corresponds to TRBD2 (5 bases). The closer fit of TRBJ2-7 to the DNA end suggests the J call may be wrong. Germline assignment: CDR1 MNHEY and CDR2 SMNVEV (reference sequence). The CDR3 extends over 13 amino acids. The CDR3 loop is CASSLFSGDEQYF. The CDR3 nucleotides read TGTGCCAGCAGCTTATTTTCCGGGGACGAGCAGTACTTC.

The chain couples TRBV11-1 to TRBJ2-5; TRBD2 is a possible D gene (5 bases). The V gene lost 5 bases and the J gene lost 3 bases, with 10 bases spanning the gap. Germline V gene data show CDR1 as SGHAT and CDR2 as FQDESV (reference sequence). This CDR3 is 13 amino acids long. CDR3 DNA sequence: TGTGCCAGCAGCCCCCCCGGGGAAGAGACCCAGTACTTC. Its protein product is CASSPPGEETQYF. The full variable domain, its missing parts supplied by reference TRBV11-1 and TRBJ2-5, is EAEVAQSPRYKITEKSQAVAFWCDPISGHATLYWYRQILGQGPELLVQFQDESVVDDSQLPKDRFSAERLKGVDSTLKIQPAELGDSAMYLCASSPPGEETQYFGPGTRLLVL.

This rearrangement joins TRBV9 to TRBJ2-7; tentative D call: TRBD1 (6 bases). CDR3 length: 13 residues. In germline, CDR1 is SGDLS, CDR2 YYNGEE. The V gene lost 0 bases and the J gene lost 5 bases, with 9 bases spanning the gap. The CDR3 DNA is TGTGCCAGCAGCGTAGCACAGGGTCACGAGCAGTACTTC. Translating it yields CASSVAQGHEQYF.

CDR3 sequence reads: CASRFSGRARNEQFF. CDR3 nucleotide sequence: TGTGCCAGCCGCTTTAGCGGGAGGGCCCGGAATGAGCAGTTCTTC. This chain links TRBV27 with TRBJ2-1; TRBD2 aligns across 11 bases. This CDR3 region has 15 residues. J gave up 7 bases and V 8 bases, and 10 bases lay outside the gene matches. Per germline, CDR1 MNHEY and CDR2 SMNVEV (reference sequence).

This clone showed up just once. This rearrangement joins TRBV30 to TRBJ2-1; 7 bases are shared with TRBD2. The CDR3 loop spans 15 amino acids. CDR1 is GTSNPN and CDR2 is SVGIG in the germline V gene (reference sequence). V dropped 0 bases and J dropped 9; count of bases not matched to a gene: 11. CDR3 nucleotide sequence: TGTGCCTGGAGTGTCGGGGCGGGAGCGGGGAGTGAGCAGTTCTTC. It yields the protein CAWSVGAGAGSEQFF.

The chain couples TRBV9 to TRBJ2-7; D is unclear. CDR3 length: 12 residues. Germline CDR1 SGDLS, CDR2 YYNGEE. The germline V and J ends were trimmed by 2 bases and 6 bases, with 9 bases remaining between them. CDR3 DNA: TGTGCCAGCAGCGTCTCTCTAGGCGAGCAGTACTTC. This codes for CASSVSLGEQYF.

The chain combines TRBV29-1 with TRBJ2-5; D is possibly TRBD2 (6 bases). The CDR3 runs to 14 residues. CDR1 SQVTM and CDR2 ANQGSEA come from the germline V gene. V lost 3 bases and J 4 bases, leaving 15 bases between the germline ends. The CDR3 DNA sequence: TGCAGCGTTGAGGGCGGGGCGAGCAGAGAGACCCAGTACTTC. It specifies CSVEGGASRETQYF.

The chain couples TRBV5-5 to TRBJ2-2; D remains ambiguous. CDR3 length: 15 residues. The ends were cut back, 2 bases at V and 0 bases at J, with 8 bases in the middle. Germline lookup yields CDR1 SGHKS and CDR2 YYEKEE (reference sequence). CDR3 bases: TGTGCCAGCAGCTTCAGGTTCGCGAACACCGGGGAGCTGTTTTTT. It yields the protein CASSFRFANTGELFF.

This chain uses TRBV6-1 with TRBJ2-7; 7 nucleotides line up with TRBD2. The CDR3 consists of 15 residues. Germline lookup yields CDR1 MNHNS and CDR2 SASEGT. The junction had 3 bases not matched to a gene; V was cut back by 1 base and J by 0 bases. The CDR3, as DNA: TGTGCCAGCAGTGAAGATGGCGGGAGCTCCTACGAGCAGTACTTC. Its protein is CASSEDGGSSYEQYF.